The T cell receptor beta chain under discussion was sequenced for a study of T cell responses to AZD1222 COVID-19 vaccine. Data came from immunoSEQ multiplex PCR; TCRdb stores just in-frame clones and leaves some out. The repertoire includes about 140,000 clones, approximately 85% of them detected once, and 7.9% sits in the top ten. CDR1 is SNHLY and CDR2 is FYNNEI in the germline V gene. Between the trimmed V and J ends, which lost 8 bases and 5 bases, there was a span of 13 bases. The CDR3 has 13 amino acids. J is TRBJ1-5 and V is TRBV2; D unresolved. Sequencing was performed on peripheral blood, taken 28 days after the second dose of the MenACWY control vaccine. This receptor was taken from an adult who received the MenACWY meningococcal vaccine as a control. CDR3 residues: CASSPSSYQPQHF. The CDR3 nucleotides read TGTGCCAGCTCTCCTTCCTCCTATCAGCCCCAGCATTTT. Combining the CDR3 with reference TRBV2 and TRBJ1-5 gives the whole variable domain EPEVTQTPSHQVTQMGQEVILRCVPISNHLYFYWYRQILGQKVEFLVSFYNNEISEKSEIFDDQFSVERPDGSNFTLKIRSTKLEDSAMYFCASSPSSYQPQHFGDGTRLSIL.